This T cell receptor (beta chain) derives from a study of blood T cell repertoires in COVID-19. About the study: The United States, Italy and Spain were the sources of the acute and convalescent COVID-19 samples. Nucleic acid was either cDNA or gDNA, and it came from T cells, B-cell-depleted T cells, or PBMCs.

The protocol was immunoSEQ multiplex PCR, while the TCRdb copy is restricted to in-frame clones and leaves out a portion. The table includes 55,000 to 65,000 clones, around 87% detected once. V lost 2 bases to trimming and J lost 5 bases, with 10 bases between them. This CDR3 has 13 residues. Germline V gene data show CDR1 as LGHDT and CDR2 as YNNKEL (reference sequence). The chain carries TRBV3-1 (or the pseudogene TRBV3-2) and TRBJ2-7, with a tentative D call TRBD2 (5 bases). The source material was peripheral blood. This TCR came from a man aged 55 to 70 with active or convalescent COVID-19. The CDR3 is CASSQLARDEQYF. The CDR3 bases are TGTGCCAGCAGCCAACTCGCGAGGGACGAGCAGTACTTC.